This TCR beta chain emerged from a study of blood T cell repertoires in COVID-19. The CDR3 has 18 amino acids. From germline, CDR1 is SGHVS and CDR2 FQNEAQ. With V trimmed by 0 bases and J by 1 base, 8 bases remained unmatched. Generated by immunoSEQ multiplex PCR, the TCRdb table keeps only in-frame clones and is missing some. This sample has about 370,000 clones; about 90% occur once, and the top ten carry around 3%. What was sequenced was peripheral blood. This rearrangement joins TRBV7-8 to TRBJ2-3; 9 bases fit TRBD2. The TCR sequence derives from a woman in her 30s with COVID-19, enrolled during active disease. CDR3 bases: TGTGCCAGCAGCTTAGCGAGGCTTAGCGGGGGCCGCACAGATACGCAGTATTTT. Encoded protein: CASSLARLSGGRTDTQYF.